Here is one TCR beta chain with its context. Sequencing was performed with immunoSEQ multiplex PCR; in TCRdb, only in-frame clones are kept and a portion is missing. The data show about 210,000 clones, roughly 87% seen once. Cohorts were assigned according to the clinical history that participants reported. The sample belongs to a study of blood T cell repertoires in COVID-19. About the research overall: Sample material is recorded as cDNA or gDNA derived from T cells, B-cell-depleted T cells, or PBMCs.

CDR1 and CDR2 (germline): MNHEY, SVGAGI. This CDR3 has 13 amino acids. Unmatched junction bases numbered 5, after V lost 10 bases and J lost 3 bases. Material for sequencing was PBMCs or T cells enriched from blood (not recorded which). This receptor was obtained from a man between 18 and 29 years old with acute COVID-19. The V and J genes are TRBV6-5 and TRBJ2-7; TRBD1 matches 11 bases. CDR3 nucleotide sequence: TGTGCCACTGTGGGGACAGGGGGCTACGAGCAGTACTTC. Its protein is CATVGTGGYEQYF.